Below, 26 T cell receptor beta chains from the same sample are listed, as sequenced in a study of cytomegalovirus exposure and HLA in healthy donors (dated by TCRdb to about 2017). Preparation of the library involved the immunoSEQ multiplex PCR assay. A mixture of 60 forward primers for TCR Vbeta segments and 13 reverse primers for TCR Jbeta segments was used in the multiplex PCR. The clones in this table, taken by TCRdb from immuneACCESS, are in-frame only. Not every clone is retained; where verified, under half of the shortfall comes from an unresolved V gene, and the cause of the rest is unknown. The sample contains around 110,000 clones, around 82% of them found a single time. The ten most abundant clones make up approximately 1.5% of the sample. Source material: PBMCs. The receptors originated from a man aged 45-65 years in good health and CMV-seronegative.

The chain links TRBV2 to TRBJ2-3; D possibly corresponds to TRBD2 (5 bases). Trimming left V 7 bases short and J 5 bases short, with 10 bases between. CDR1 and CDR2 (germline): SNHLY, FYNNEI. This CDR3 has 12 amino acids. CDR3 protein: CASIGLLDTQYF. The CDR3 coding sequence is TGTGCCAGCATAGGACTGCTAGATACGCAGTATTTT.

The V and J genes are TRBV5-6 and TRBJ1-5, with D unresolved. Deletions cut 0 bases from V and 2 bases from J, with 6 bases between. This CDR3 spans 14 amino acids. Germline CDR1 SGHDT, CDR2 YYEEEE. In DNA form, the CDR3 reads TGTGCCAGCAGCTTGGCCGGGGGCAATCAGCCCCAGCATTTT. Translating it yields CASSLAGGNQPQHF.

This chain connects TRBV10-2 to TRBJ2-7; a possible D gene is TRBD1 (5 bases). V was shortened by 8 bases and J by 0 bases, with 8 bases between the two germline ends. CDR3 length: 12 residues. Looked up from germline, CDR1 is WSHSY and CDR2 is SAAADI. In DNA form, the CDR3 reads TGCGCCAGCCAGGGCCACTCCTACGAGCAGTACTTC. It yields the protein CASQGHSYEQYF.

V and J are TRBV6-6 and TRBJ2-1; no definite D call. V was pared by 5 bases and J by 8 bases, with 10 bases between. The CDR3 contains 12 residues. Germline-derived CDR1 and CDR2 are MNHNY and SVGAGI (reference sequence). CDR3 protein: CASSARSDEQFF. The CDR3 bases are TGTGCCAGCAGTGCTAGGTCGGATGAGCAGTTCTTC.

This clone showed up just a few times. The chain links TRBV7-3 to TRBJ2-3; 11 nucleotides line up with TRBD2. Germline V CDR1 and CDR2: SGHTA, FQGTGA. The V gene end was trimmed by 3 bases and the J gene end by 1 base; junction bases not matched to a gene: 3. The CDR3 has 16 residues. CDR3 residues: CASSLFSGGGTDTQYF. DNA of the CDR3: TGTGCCAGCAGCTTGTTTAGCGGGGGGGGCACAGATACGCAGTATTTT.

In nucleotides, the CDR3 is TGTGCCAGCAGTTTATGGGGACTTGGGAGCTCCTACAATGAGCAGTTCTTC. Translating gives CASSLWGLGSSYNEQFF. The J gene is TRBJ2-1, the V gene TRBV28, with D tentatively TRBD2 (6 bases). The CDR3 consists of 17 residues. V was clipped by 0 bases and J by 0 bases, with 12 bases between them. Germline V CDR1 and CDR2: MDHEN, SYDVKM. Looking up the rest from reference TRBV28 and TRBJ2-1 gives the full variable domain: DVKVTQSSRYLVKRTGEKVFLECVQDMDHENMFWYRQDPGLGLRLIYFSYDVKMKEKGDIPEGYSVSREKKERFSLILESASTNQTSMYLCASSLWGLGSSYNEQFFGPGTRLTVL.

The rearrangement links TRBV6-6 to TRBJ2-1, with TRBD2 matching 8 bases. The ends lost 7 bases at V and 0 bases at J; junction bases unmatched: 5. The CDR3 loop spans 15 amino acids. Germline CDR1 reads MNHNY; CDR2 reads SVGAGI (reference sequence). CDR3 residues: CASNERESSYNEQFF. In DNA, the CDR3 is TGTGCCAGCAATGAGCGGGAGAGCTCCTACAATGAGCAGTTCTTC.

The chain has TRBV28 and TRBJ1-1; D is possibly TRBD1 (5 bases). Germline V gives CDR1 MDHEN, CDR2 SYDVKM. V gave up 5 bases and J gave up 5 bases, with 12 bases separating them. The CDR3 runs 13 residues. The CDR3 DNA sequence: TGTGCCAGCAGTCCCAGGGTAGAAACTGAAGCTTTCTTT. Protein product: CASSPRVETEAFF.

The CDR3 sequence: CASIKTGSSYEQYF. The CDR3 region has the DNA TGTGCCAGCATTAAGACAGGGAGCTCCTACGAGCAGTACTTC. The chain employs TRBV6-1 and TRBJ2-7; 7 nucleotides agree with TRBD1. Germline CDR1 and CDR2: MNHNS and SASEGT. CDR3 length: 14 residues. Unmatched junction bases numbered 6, after V lost 7 bases and J lost 0 bases.

The V and J genes are TRBV9 and TRBJ2-1; 9 positions match TRBD2. The V gene end was trimmed by 4 bases and the J gene end by 7 bases; junction bases not matched to a gene: 18. This CDR3 contains 18 residues. Germline V gene lookup returns CDR1 SGDLS and CDR2 YYNGEE. DNA of the CDR3: TGTGCCAGCAGCCTCCCTCGGAATAGCGGGGGATTGACGAATGAGCAGTTCTTC. Protein product: CASSLPRNSGGLTNEQFF.

V is TRBV10-2 and J is TRBJ1-5; 9 bases match TRBD1. Germline CDR1 reads WSHSY; CDR2 reads SAAADI. The CDR3 extends over 13 amino acids. J gave up 8 bases and V 4 bases, and 3 bases lay outside the gene matches. CDR3 nucleotides: TGCGCCAGCAGTGCGACAGGGGGGGAGCCCCAGCATTTT. It yields the protein CASSATGGEPQHF.

The V call is TRBV15, the J call TRBJ1-2; D might be TRBD1 (5 bases). From germline, CDR1 is LNHNV and CDR2 YYDKDF (reference sequence). The CDR3 length is 13 residues. Trimming pared 4 bases from V and 4 bases from J, leaving 10 bases between. CDR3 in amino acids: CATSKDTLYGYTF. CDR3 nucleotides: TGTGCCACCAGCAAGGACACCCTCTATGGCTACACCTTC.

This chain uses TRBV19 with TRBJ2-5; the D gene is possibly TRBD1 (5 bases). The V gene's germline CDR1 is LNHDA and CDR2 SQIVND (reference sequence). Trimming pared 7 bases from V and 5 bases from J, leaving 20 bases between. The CDR3 runs to 15 residues. CDR3: CASKSRVGILETQYF. The CDR3 coding sequence is TGTGCCAGTAAATCCAGGGTAGGGATCTTGGAGACCCAGTACTTC.

This clone was observed a handful of times. This rearrangement joins TRBV5-5 to TRBJ1-5; D call uncertain. There are 14 residues in the CDR3. Germline values: CDR1 SGHKS, CDR2 YYEKEE (reference sequence). V was cut by 4 bases and J by 1 base, with 9 bases left in between. The CDR3, as DNA: TGTGCCAGCAGCGCTGGAGGGAGCAATCAGCCCCAGCATTTT. Its protein product is CASSAGGSNQPQHF.

The J gene is TRBJ1-3, the V gene TRBV6-1; TRBD1 might be the D (5 bases). This CDR3 is built from 14 residues. The germline V gene encodes CDR1 MNHNS and CDR2 SASEGT. Trimming shortened V by 5 bases and J by 4 bases, and 12 bases separated the two germline ends. The CDR3 region has the DNA TGTGCCAGCAGTCCGAGGCAGGGAGGAAACACCATATATTTT. This translates into CASSPRQGGNTIYF.

V is TRBV20-1 and J is TRBJ2-1, with TRBD1 matching over 7 bases. V gave up 8 bases and J gave up 7 bases; unmatched junction bases: 5. The CDR3 runs 11 residues. Germline V CDR1 and CDR2: DFQATT, SNEGSKA (reference sequence). The CDR3 reads CSPSQGNEQFF. Here the CDR3 DNA reads TGCAGTCCCTCACAGGGGAATGAGCAGTTCTTC.

This chain connects TRBV6-1 to TRBJ1-1; the D is unclear. The V gene lost 5 bases and the J gene lost 11 bases, with 18 bases spanning the gap. CDR1 MNHNS and CDR2 SASEGT come from the germline V gene. There are 13 residues in the CDR3. CDR3 sequence reads: CASSYSQSRVAFF. Here the CDR3 DNA reads TGTGCCAGCAGTTATTCCCAATCGAGGGTCGCTTTCTTT.

The V call is TRBV11-2, the J call TRBJ1-4, with 12 bases matching TRBD1. This CDR3 spans 17 amino acids. Trimming took 4 bases from V and 4 from J; bases not matched to a gene: 7. Per the germline V gene, CDR1 is SGHAT and CDR2 is FQNNGV. The CDR3 spells CASSWGDRGRGNEKLFF. CDR3 DNA sequence: TGTGCCAGCAGCTGGGGGGACAGGGGGCGGGGTAATGAAAAACTGTTTTTT.

The chain links TRBV18 to TRBJ1-4; 8 bases map to TRBD1. In germline, CDR1 is KGHSH, CDR2 LQKENI. J gave up 8 bases and V 0 bases, and 5 bases lay outside the gene matches. This CDR3 is 15 amino acids long. The CDR3 DNA sequence: TGTGCCAGCTCACCACCGTTGACAGGGGTCGAAAAACTGTTTTTT. Its protein product is CASSPPLTGVEKLFF.

The rearrangement uses TRBV19 and TRBJ2-1; 9 bases fit TRBD2. The CDR3 consists of 16 residues. CDR1 and CDR2 (germline): LNHDA, SQIVND (reference sequence). Germline trimming cut 7 bases from V and 8 bases from J; bases unmatched to any gene: 15. The CDR3 here is CASTRGSGGVGDEQFF. For the CDR3, the DNA is TGTGCCAGTACCCGAGGTAGCGGGGGCGTTGGGGATGAGCAGTTCTTC.

The sample holds a few counts of this clone. The chain links TRBV18 to TRBJ2-7, with D perhaps TRBD1 (6 bases). CDR3 length equals 14 residues. Trimming shortened V by 1 base and J by 0 bases, and 7 bases separated the two germline ends. The germline CDR1 and CDR2 sequences are KGHSH and LQKENI. CDR3 in amino acids: CASSPQDSSYEQYV. CDR3 coding DNA: TGTGCCAGCTCACCACAGGACAGCTCCTACGAGCAGTACGTC.

CDR3 DNA: TGCGCCAGCAGTGGTATTGGGGTAACGGGGACTGAAGCTTTCTTT. Amino acids: CASSGIGVTGTEAFF. The V and J genes are TRBV10-2 and TRBJ1-1; D ambiguous. The germline CDR1 and CDR2 sequences are WSHSY and SAAADI. Trimming pared 4 bases from V and 5 bases from J, leaving 17 bases between. This CDR3 has 15 residues.

This clone was seen only a few times. The DNA for the CDR3 is TGTGCCAGTAGTATAGCCGCGGCTGCTGGCAATCAGCCCCAGCATTTT. Translation: CASSIAAAAGNQPQHF. The V gene is TRBV19, the J gene TRBJ1-5; no reliable D call. V lost 1 base to trimming and J lost 2 bases, with 12 bases between them. The germline gives CDR1 LNHDA, CDR2 SQIVND (reference sequence). CDR3 length equals 16 residues.

This clone was recorded only once. This chain joins TRBV19 and TRBJ2-6; D perhaps matches TRBD2 (5 bases). This CDR3 comprises 16 residues. Trimming pared 4 bases from V and 0 bases from J, leaving 10 bases between. Germline-derived CDR1 and CDR2 are LNHDA and SQIVND (reference sequence). This CDR3 is CASSTFSGSGANVLTF. In DNA, the CDR3 is TGTGCCAGTAGTACGTTCAGCGGCTCTGGGGCCAACGTCCTGACTTTC.

This chain connects TRBV4-1 to TRBJ1-5; D is ambiguous. The V gene lost 1 base and the J gene lost 5 bases, with 6 bases spanning the gap. This CDR3 is built from 13 residues. Germline assignment: CDR1 MGHRA and CDR2 YSYEKL. DNA of the CDR3: TGCGCCAGCAGCCAAGTTATTTATCAGCCCCAGCATTTT. Protein product: CASSQVIYQPQHF.

J is TRBJ2-3 and V is TRBV18; TRBD2 matches 15 bases. The junction had 4 bases not matched to a gene; V was cut back by 3 bases and J by 0 bases. The germline V gene has CDR1 KGHSH and CDR2 LQKENI. The CDR3 has 18 residues. This chain's CDR3 is CASSPRTSGGGSTDTQYF. CDR3 coding DNA: TGTGCCAGCTCACCCCGGACTAGCGGGGGGGGGAGCACAGATACGCAGTATTTT.